This TCR beta chain was profiled in a study of T cells after yellow fever vaccination. V was cut by 0 bases and J by 9 bases, with 19 bases left in between. CDR1 LGHNA and CDR2 YSLEER come from the germline V gene. This CDR3 comprises 16 residues. TCRdb re-called the 5' RACE reads with MiXCR, one entry per CDR3 protein. Altogether more than 95,000 distinct CDR3 sequences are present, roughly 15% being singletons, with the ten largest covering around 40%. This clonotype was counted only a few times. The V and J genes are TRBV4-3 and TRBJ2-3; tentative D call: TRBD1 (8 bases). Specimen: CD8+ T cells sorted from PBMCs, collected 5 days after the yellow fever booster vaccination. The TCR was taken from a young man who received the YFV17D yellow fever vaccine. This CDR3 reads CASSQDWGGRGQTQYF. CDR3 nucleotide sequence: TGCGCCAGCAGCCAAGATTGGGGGGGCAGGGGGCAGACGCAGTATTTT.